This TCR beta chain is from a study of blood T cell repertoires in COVID-19 (dated by TCRdb to 2018 to 2020). Regarding the complete study: Samples covering the acute and convalescent phases of COVID-19 were provided by collaborators in the United States, Italy and Spain. Samples came from the ongoing ImmuneRACE study (first 160 participants) plus 1,254 subjects from 6 global collaborators. The repertoires were made available in a free public database intended to serve as a resource for research on the immune response to SARS-CoV-2. The dataset comprised deeply sampled blood TCRbeta repertoires from subjects exposed to, actively infected with, or recovered from COVID-19. The material from the prospective study consisted of cDNA or gDNA derived from T cells, B-cell-depleted T cells, or PBMCs. Where available, HLA class I and class II types were obtained from metadata supplied by the sample provider rather than from assay-based typing. Sample metadata almost always included a de-identified subject ID, COVID-19 status, age in years and sex.

TCRbeta CDR3 regions were amplified from genomic DNA by means of the immunoSEQ Assay, a bias-controlled multiplex PCR. In the paper's pipeline: Within the assay, amplification of reference gene primers was used to estimate how many nucleated cells each sample contained. To quantify the absolute abundance of each unique TCRbeta CDR3 rearrangement, sequence reads were collapsed and filtered. For each sample, productive Simpson clonality was calculated by taking the square root of Simpson's diversity index across productive rearrangements. Sourced from immuneACCESS, this table was stored by TCRdb with only in-frame sequences that have V and J called. A share of the clones is absent; for the studies checked, an unresolved V gene accounts for under half, and the remainder has no known explanation. The V and J calls and clone size come from that table; D and trimming were worked out from the DNA. Counted in this sample were approximately 140,000 clones; approximately 80% of them appeared once. Of the sample, roughly 2.3% falls within the top ten clones.

The collaborating institutions used their own protocols to collect whole blood in K2EDTA tubes. For TCRbeta analysis, collaborators shipped samples as frozen whole blood, isolated PBMCs, or DNA extracted from either of those sample types. The CDR3, cysteine through phenylalanine, is 19 amino acids long. Only the CDR3 region is kept as DNA, spanning 57 bases read in frame from base 1. Study-level results and caveats: The quantity of clinical and demographic metadata differed by source and by participant and was supplied without curation.

As regards this clone: The clone's antigen remains unknown. No per-base quality is available; no much larger clone lies one base away.

The specimen sequenced was peripheral blood. This TCR derives from a man between 65 and 79 years old with acute or convalescent COVID-19. This chain joins TRBV21-1 to TRBJ1-3; the table calls TRBD1, which could not be checked here. TRBV21-1 is a listed pseudogene. The nucleotides are TGTGCCAGCAGCAAAGCGGGGACAGGGGGCGGGAGCTCTGGAAACACCATATATTTT. This sequence encodes CASSKAGTGGGSSGNTIYF.